This T cell receptor beta chain was observed in a study of blood T cells in healthy people across ages. Looking at the study overall: Capture via template switching afforded approximately one barcoded beta molecule per two T cells.

Healthy Caucasian individuals from Russia aged about 6 to 100 were enrolled as donors. Findings and limits, study-wide: It was the long-lived donors that had more naive CD4+ cells and higher diversity than aged donors.

Next came a second PCR, run for about 6 to 12 cycles, which used a sample-barcoded 5' primer along with a J-beta primer mix. One entry per CDR3 protein, called by TCRdb with MiXCR from the 5' RACE reads. The data contain some 370,000 distinct CDR3 sequences, 50% to 60% of them singletons. Notes on this clonotype: Its antigen is as yet unknown.

The V gene's germline CDR1 is DFQATT and CDR2 SNEGSKA (reference sequence). The CDR3 is 16 amino acids. Trimming cost V 0 bases and J 4 bases; bases outside gene matches: 5. The specimen sequenced was blood. The TCR sequence derives from a man in his 60s in good health. The chain recombines TRBV20-1 with TRBJ2-2; 10 bases are a match to TRBD1. CDR3 loop: CSAREGGTGATGELFF. The CDR3 nucleotides are TGCAGTGCTAGAGAGGGGGGGACAGGGGCCACCGGGGAGCTGTTTTTT.